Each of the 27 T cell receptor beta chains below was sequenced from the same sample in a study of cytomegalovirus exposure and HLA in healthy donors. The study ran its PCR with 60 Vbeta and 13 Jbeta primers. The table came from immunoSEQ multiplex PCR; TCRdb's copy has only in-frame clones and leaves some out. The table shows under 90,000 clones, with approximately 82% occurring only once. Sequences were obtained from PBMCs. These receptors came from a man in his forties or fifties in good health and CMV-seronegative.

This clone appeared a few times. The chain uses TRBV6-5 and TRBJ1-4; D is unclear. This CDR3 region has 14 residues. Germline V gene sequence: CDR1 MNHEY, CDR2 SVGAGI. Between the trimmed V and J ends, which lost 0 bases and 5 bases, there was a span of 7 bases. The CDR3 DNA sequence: TGTGCCAGCAGTTACTCGCAGGAAAATGAAAAACTGTTTTTT. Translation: CASSYSQENEKLFF.

CDR3 sequence (DNA): TGCGCCAGCAGCTTGGGTTACGTTGTGGAGTCCTACGAGCAGTACTTC. As protein: CASSLGYVVESYEQYF. The rearrangement uses TRBV5-1 and TRBJ2-7; D gene unclear. Germline-derived CDR1 and CDR2 are SGHRS and YFSETQ. V was trimmed by 0 bases and J by 1 base, leaving 14 bases between them. This CDR3 is 16 amino acids long.

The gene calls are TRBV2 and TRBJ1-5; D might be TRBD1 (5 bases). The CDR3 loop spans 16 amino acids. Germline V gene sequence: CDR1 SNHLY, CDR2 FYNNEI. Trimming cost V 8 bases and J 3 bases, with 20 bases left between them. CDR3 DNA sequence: TGTGCCAGCTCTGGGGCAGGAGGGGATATCAATCAGCCCCAGCATTTT. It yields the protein CASSGAGGDINQPQHF.

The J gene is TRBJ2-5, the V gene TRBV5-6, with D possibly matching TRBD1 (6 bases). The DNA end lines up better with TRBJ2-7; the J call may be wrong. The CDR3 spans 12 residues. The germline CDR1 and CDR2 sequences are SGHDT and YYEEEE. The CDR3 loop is CASSEQGYEQYF. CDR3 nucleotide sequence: TGTGCCAGCAGCGAACAGGGTTACGAGCAGTACTTC.

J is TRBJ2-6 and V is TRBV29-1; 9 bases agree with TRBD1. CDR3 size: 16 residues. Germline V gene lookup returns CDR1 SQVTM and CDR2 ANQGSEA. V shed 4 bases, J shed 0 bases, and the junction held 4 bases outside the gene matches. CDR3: CSVVGQGRSGANVLTF. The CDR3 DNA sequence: TGCAGCGTTGTGGGACAGGGTCGCTCTGGGGCCAACGTCCTGACTTTC.

This CDR3 reads CASSWAERGQETQYF. The CDR3 bases are TGTGCCAGTAGCTGGGCAGAAAGGGGCCAAGAGACCCAGTACTTC. The chain combines TRBV19 with TRBJ2-5; D is perhaps TRBD1 (5 bases). The CDR3 runs 15 residues. Germline CDR1 and CDR2: LNHDA and SQIVND (reference sequence). Trimming took off 6 bases at V and 1 base at J, with 15 bases between the two ends.

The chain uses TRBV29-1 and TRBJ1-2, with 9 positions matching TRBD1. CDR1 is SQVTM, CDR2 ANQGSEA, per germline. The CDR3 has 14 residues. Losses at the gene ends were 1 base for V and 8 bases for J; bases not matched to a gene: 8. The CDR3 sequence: CSVEALGQGWGYTF. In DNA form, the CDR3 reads TGCAGCGTTGAAGCTCTAGGACAGGGGTGGGGCTACACCTTC.

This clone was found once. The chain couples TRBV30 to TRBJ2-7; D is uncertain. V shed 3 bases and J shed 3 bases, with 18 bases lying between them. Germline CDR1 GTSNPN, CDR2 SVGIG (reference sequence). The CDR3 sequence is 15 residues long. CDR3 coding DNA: TGTGCCTGGAGCCCTTCGAGAGGAGCCGGCTACGAGCAGTACTTC. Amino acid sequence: CAWSPSRGAGYEQYF. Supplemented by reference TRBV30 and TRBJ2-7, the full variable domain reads SQTIHQWPATLVQPVGSPLSLECTVEGTSNPNLYWYRQAAGRGLQLLFYSVGIGQISSEVPQNLSASRPQDRQFILSSKKLLLSDSGFYLCAWSPSRGAGYEQYFGPGTRLTVT.

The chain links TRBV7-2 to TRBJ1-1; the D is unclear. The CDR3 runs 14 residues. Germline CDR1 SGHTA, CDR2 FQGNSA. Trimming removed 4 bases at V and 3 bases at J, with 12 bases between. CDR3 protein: CASSYAPGDTEAFF. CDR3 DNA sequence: TGTGCCAGCAGCTACGCGCCGGGAGACACTGAAGCTTTCTTT.

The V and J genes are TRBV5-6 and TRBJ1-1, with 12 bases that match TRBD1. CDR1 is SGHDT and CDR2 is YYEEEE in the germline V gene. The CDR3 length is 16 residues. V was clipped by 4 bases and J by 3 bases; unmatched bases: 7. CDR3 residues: CASSNPGQGADTEAFF. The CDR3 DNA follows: TGTGCCAGCAGCAACCCGGGACAGGGGGCTGACACTGAAGCTTTCTTT.

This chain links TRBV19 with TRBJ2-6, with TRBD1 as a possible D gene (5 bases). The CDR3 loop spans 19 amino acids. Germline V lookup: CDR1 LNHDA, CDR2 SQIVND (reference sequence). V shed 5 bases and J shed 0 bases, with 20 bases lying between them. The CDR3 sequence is CASSSPTDSPISGANVLTF. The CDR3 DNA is TGTGCCAGTAGTTCCCCGACAGATTCCCCTATCTCTGGGGCCAACGTCCTGACTTTC.

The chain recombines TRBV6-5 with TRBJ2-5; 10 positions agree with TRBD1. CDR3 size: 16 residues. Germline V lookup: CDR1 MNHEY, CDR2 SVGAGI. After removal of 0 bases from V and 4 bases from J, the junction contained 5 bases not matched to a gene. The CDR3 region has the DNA TGTGCCAGCAGTTACTCGACGACAGGGGGCCCAGAGACCCAGTACTTC. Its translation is CASSYSTTGGPETQYF.

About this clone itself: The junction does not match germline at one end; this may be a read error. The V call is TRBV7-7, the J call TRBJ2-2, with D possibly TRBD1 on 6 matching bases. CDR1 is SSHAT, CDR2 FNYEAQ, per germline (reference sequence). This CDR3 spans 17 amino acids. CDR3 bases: TGTGCTAGCAGCGCGTCAAGAAAAGGGGGGAACACCGGGGAGCTGTTTTTT. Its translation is CASSASRKGGNTGELFF.

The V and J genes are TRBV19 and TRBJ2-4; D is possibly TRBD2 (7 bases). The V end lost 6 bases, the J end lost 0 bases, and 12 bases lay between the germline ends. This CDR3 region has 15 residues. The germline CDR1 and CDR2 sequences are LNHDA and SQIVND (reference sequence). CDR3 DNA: TGTGCCAGTAGAGGGAGGGGGTTAGCCAAAAACATTCAGTACTTC. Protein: CASRGRGLAKNIQYF.

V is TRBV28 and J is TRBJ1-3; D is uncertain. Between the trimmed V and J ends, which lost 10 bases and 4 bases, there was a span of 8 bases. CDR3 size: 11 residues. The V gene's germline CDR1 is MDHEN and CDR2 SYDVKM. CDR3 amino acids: CATYSGNTIYF. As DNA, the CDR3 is TGTGCCACCTACTCCGGAAACACCATATATTTT. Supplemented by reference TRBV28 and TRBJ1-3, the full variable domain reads DVKVTQSSRYLVKRTGEKVFLECVQDMDHENMFWYRQDPGLGLRLIYFSYDVKMKEKGDIPEGYSVSREKKERFSLILESASTNQTSMYLCATYSGNTIYFGEGSWLTVV.

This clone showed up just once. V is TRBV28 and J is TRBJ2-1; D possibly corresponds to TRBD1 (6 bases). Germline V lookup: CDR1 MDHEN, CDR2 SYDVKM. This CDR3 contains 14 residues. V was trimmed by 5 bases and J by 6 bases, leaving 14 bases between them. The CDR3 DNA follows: TGTGCCAGCAGTACAGGGTATACCCTCAATGAGCAGTTCTTC. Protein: CASSTGYTLNEQFF.

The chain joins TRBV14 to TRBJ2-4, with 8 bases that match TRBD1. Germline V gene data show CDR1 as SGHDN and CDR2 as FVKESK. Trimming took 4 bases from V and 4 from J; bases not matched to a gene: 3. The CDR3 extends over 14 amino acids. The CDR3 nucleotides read TGTGCCAGCAGCCGACAGGGGACAAAAAACATTCAGTACTTC. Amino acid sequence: CASSRQGTKNIQYF.

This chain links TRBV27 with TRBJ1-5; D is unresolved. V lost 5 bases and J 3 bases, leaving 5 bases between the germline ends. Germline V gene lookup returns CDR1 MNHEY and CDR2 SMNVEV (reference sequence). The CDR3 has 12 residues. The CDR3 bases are TGTGCCAGCAGTGCGAACAATCAGCCCCAGCATTTT. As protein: CASSANNQPQHF.

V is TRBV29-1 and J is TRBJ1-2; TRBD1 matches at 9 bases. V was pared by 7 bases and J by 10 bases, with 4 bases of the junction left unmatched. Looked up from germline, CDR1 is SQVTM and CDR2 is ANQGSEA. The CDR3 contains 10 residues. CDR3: CSGGTGLYTF. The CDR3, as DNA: TGCAGCGGCGGGACAGGGCTCTACACCTTC.

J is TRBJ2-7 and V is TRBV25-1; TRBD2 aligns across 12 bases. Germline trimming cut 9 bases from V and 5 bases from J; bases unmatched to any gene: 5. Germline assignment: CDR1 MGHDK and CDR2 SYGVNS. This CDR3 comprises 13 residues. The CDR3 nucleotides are TGTGCCAGTAGACTAGCGGGAGCTCACGAGCAGTACTTC. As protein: CASRLAGAHEQYF.

The CDR3 nucleotides read TGCAGCGTTGACGGGCAGGGTATCTACAATGAGCAGTTCTTC. It is translated as CSVDGQGIYNEQFF. The gene calls are TRBV29-1 and TRBJ2-1; D may be TRBD1 (5 bases). The V end was cut by 3 bases, the J end by 3 bases, with 12 bases between. Per the germline V gene, CDR1 is SQVTM and CDR2 is ANQGSEA. There are 14 residues in the CDR3.

CDR3 residues: CASSARDSPNSPLHF. In nucleotides, the CDR3 is TGTGCCAGCAGCGCCCGGGACAGCCCAAATTCACCCCTCCACTTT. This rearrangement joins TRBV11-3 to TRBJ1-6; 7 bases agree with TRBD1. Per the germline V gene, CDR1 is SGHNT and CDR2 is YENEEA. The CDR3 has 15 residues. Trimming removed 5 bases from V and 7 bases from J; junction bases left unmatched: 8.

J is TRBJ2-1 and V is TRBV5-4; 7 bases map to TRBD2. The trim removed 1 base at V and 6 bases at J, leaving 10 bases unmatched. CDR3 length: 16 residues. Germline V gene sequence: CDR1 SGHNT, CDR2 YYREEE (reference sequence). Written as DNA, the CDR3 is TGTGCCAGCAGCTTGTTGGTCGGGACTACCTCCAATGAGCAGTTCTTC. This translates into CASSLLVGTTSNEQFF.

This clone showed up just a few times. This CDR3 reads CASSQSNQPQHF. Here the CDR3 DNA reads TGTGCCAGCAGTCAGAGCAATCAGCCCCAGCATTTT. The chain couples TRBV7-9 to TRBJ1-5; D ambiguous. CDR1 is SEHNR, CDR2 FQNEAQ, per germline (reference sequence). The CDR3 covers 12 residues. V was clipped by 6 bases and J by 1 base, with 4 bases between them.

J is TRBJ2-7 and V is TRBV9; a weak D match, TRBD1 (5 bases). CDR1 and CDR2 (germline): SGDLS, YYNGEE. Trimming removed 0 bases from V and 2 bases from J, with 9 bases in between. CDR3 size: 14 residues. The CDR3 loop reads CASSVGQRPYEQYF. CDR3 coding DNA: TGTGCCAGCAGCGTAGGACAGAGACCCTACGAGCAGTACTTC.

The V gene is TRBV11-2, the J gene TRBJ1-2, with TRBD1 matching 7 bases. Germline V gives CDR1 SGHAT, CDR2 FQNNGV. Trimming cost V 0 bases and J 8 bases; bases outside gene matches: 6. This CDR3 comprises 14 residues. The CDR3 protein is CASSLDTTGTGYTF. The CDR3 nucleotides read TGTGCCAGCAGCTTAGACACGACAGGGACCGGCTACACCTTC.

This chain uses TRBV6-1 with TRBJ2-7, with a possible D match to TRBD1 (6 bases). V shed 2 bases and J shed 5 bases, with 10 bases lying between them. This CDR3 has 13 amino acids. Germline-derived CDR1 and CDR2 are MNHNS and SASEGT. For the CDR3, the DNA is TGTGCCAGCAGTGAACAGGGGATCCACGAGCAGTACTTC. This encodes CASSEQGIHEQYF.